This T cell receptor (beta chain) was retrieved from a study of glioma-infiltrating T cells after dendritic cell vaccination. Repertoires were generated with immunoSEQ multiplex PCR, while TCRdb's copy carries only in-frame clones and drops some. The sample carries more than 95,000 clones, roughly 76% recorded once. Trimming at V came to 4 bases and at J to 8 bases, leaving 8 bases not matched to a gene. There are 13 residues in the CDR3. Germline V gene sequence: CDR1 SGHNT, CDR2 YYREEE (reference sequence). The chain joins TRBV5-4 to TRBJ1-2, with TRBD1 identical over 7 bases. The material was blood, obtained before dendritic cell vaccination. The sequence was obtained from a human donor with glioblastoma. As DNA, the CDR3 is TGTGCCAGCAGCGGAGGGACAGACTTGGGCTACACCTTC. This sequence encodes CASSGGTDLGYTF. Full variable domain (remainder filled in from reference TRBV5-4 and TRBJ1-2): ETGVTQSPTHLIKTRGQQVTLRCSSQSGHNTVSWYQQALGQGPQFIFQYYREEENGRGNFPPRFSGLQFPNYSSELNVNALELDDSALYLCASSGGTDLGYTFGSGTRLTVV.